This T cell receptor beta chain was profiled in a study of cytomegalovirus exposure and HLA in healthy donors (TCRdb year 2017). Concerning the study at large: According to an earlier analysis of 450 to 650 of the donors, some 180 million T cells yielded roughly 110 million unique TCR beta sequences and more than 250 Gb of sequence data. The number of typed donors differed by locus: about 620-630 for A, B, C, DRB1 and DQB1; approximately 520 for DQA1; 606 for DPA1; and roughly 450 for DPB1. In a later genetic analysis, genome-wide SNP genotypes for about three fifths of the roughly 670 donors were used, and that subset was treated as a discovery cohort. Because of strong linkage in the cohort, a handful of DR-DQ haplotypes were treated as single units for association and clustering. In an earlier analysis of roughly 600 of the donors, high-throughput TCR beta sequencing was used to judge whether each TCR beta V gene segment behaved as functional or pseudogenic. The study aimed to test whether cataloging public T cell receptors could reveal signatures of past pathogen exposure. To predict cytomegalovirus infection status, the study brought together high-throughput TCR immunosequencing, statistical association of individual TCRs with disease status, and machine learning. Donor age, sex, ethnicity and CMV serostatus were collected together with the repertoire data. Rather than using new phenotypic data, the later analysis identified candidate immune exposures from TCR beta sequences and from how often those sequences occurred across donors. Among 398 genotyped donors of the cohort, an average of around 240,000 unique TCR beta nucleotide sequences were sequenced per donor, roughly 20% of them non-productive. All discovery cohort repertoires had been generated on a single sequencing platform. Class I and class II HLA loci were covered by the typing at four-digit resolution. To study patterns of TCR occurrence, a later analysis re-analyzed previously published TCR beta repertoires from 666 donors and added high-resolution HLA genotyping. Roughly 310 gigabases of sequencing data and approximately 85 million unique TCR sequences were included in an early release covering 500 to 750 HLA-typed donors. A separate validation cohort of approximately 130 different subjects was used in addition to the 666-subject first cohort. The T cell repertoires of under 700 subjects were profiled by immunosequencing and related to cytomegalovirus serostatus. The genetic ancestry cluster associated with self-reported Caucasian donors included around 76% of the roughly 400 genotyped donors.

Broad study findings and their caveats: An association between a missense DCLRE1C variant and V-gene and J-gene trimming of TCR beta chains was found in a later genetic analysis and replicated in an independent cohort. According to a later analysis, TCR association rates differed among HLA loci, with DRB1 alleles showing the most associated TCRs and HLA-C alleles showing the fewest. A later analysis reported that several top co-occurrence clusters appeared linked to parvovirus B19, influenza, CMV and Epstein-Barr virus. Only TCR beta chains were sequenced in this cohort, and the absence of alpha or paired-chain data limited detectable features. It was suggested by the authors that the approach could potentially be generalized to other disease states and immunological phenotypes. When HLA alleles, especially DR and DQ, strongly co-occurred, attributing TCR associations to individual alleles was difficult. CMV serostatus was the only immune exposure information available for the cohort. Compared with the approximately 670-donor mean, donors in an Asian-associated ancestry cluster had fewer N-insertions in productive TCRs, according to a later genetic analysis. In vitro tests confirmed that a few of the cytomegalovirus-associated TCR beta chains recognize cytomegalovirus antigens. A later analysis found that HLA-associated TCR beta chains were more clonally expanded and had lower generation probabilities than equally common non-associated chains. HLA typing was unavailable for some donors at each locus, so association tests used only the typed subset. Because counts were too low, roughly 18 rarely observed V segments, including chromosome 9 orphons, were left out of the earlier analysis of some 640 of the donors. The sequencing pipeline was judged likely to have produced a cluster of highly shared sequence variants as a technical artifact. In a later analysis, about 17,000 TCR beta sequences were associated with specific HLA alleles at a false discovery rate of 0.05. Correlated functional status among segregating V segments might be attributable to linkage disequilibrium, but an unknown experimental factor could not be ruled out. Most TCR sequences were observed very rarely across donors, whereas some public TCRs were present in many individuals. The study gave a list of around 170 TCR beta chains associated with cytomegalovirus. A further reported finding was that TCR beta sequences accurately predicted the HLA-A and HLA-B alleles for most subjects in the first cohort. Broadly in line with IMGT annotations, most TCR beta V segments showed up in productive rearrangements about 90% or about 30% of the time in an earlier analysis of 450 to 750 of the donors. The classifier was reported to diagnose cytomegalovirus status with high specificity and sensitivity in both the original and validation cohorts. According to a later analysis, most CMV-associated TCR beta chains appeared to be HLA-restricted, and the HLA associations seemed to be driven largely by CMV exposure. Presence/absence analyses assumed roughly uniform sequencing depth across donors, an assumption that may not hold. The 87-base-pair reads could not distinguish some IMGT-functional V segments, including TRBV6-2 and TRBV6-3, so those segments were excluded.

In total, roughly 670 healthy bone marrow donors made up the cohort. All cohort members were sampled while nominally healthy, although unrecorded immune exposures were likely present. Of the approximately 620 cohort members, around 290 had a positive CMV serostatus and approximately 400 had a negative one, while no CMV serostatus was recorded for the donor. Each donor provided a peripheral blood sample, and peripheral blood mononuclear cells were used for TCR beta sequencing. The Qiagen DNeasy Blood Extraction Kit was used to extract genomic DNA from the blood cell samples. This clone has just a few counts. What this receptor recognizes is not known. No base quality information exists; no much larger clone differs at one position. Unmatched junction bases come to 5, with V trimmed by 4 bases and J by 7 bases. The CDR3 numbers 15 residues from cysteine through phenylalanine. Only the CDR3 region is kept as DNA, spanning 45 bases read in frame from base 1. As encoded in the germline V gene, CDR1 is LGHNA while CDR2 is YNFKEQ.

Preparation of the library involved the immunoSEQ multiplex PCR assay. For the multiplex PCR, a mixture combining 60 forward primers for TCR Vbeta segments and 13 reverse primers for TCR Jbeta segments was used. Amplification of the CDR3 region of rearranged TCR beta genes was performed with a multiplex PCR assay on genomic DNA. The Illumina HiSeq System was used to sequence the amplified TCR beta libraries as 87-base-pair reads. Concerning the study's data processing: In a later analysis, about 80 million unique TCR beta chains were counted across the approximately 640 repertoires, and around 11 million of these chains were shared by at least two donors. Raw reads were error-corrected and collapsed into unique sequences with a nearest-neighbor algorithm that merged closely related sequences to remove PCR and sequencing errors. V, D and J gene segments were assigned by aligning CDR3 sequences to IMGT reference sequences. For a sequence to be retained, a match of at least six nucleotides to both a V gene segment and a J gene segment was required. Rearrangements were called productive when the CDR3 lacked stop codons and stayed in frame with V and J; all others were non-productive. CDR3 was defined according to IMGT convention as the region running from the second conserved V-encoded cysteine to the conserved J-encoded phenylalanine. The earlier analysis of roughly 590 of the donors excluded sequences that lacked an unambiguous match to a single V gene segment. An earlier analysis of approximately 590 of the donors classified V segments as functional when productive rearrangements were above 56.7% and as segregating when the standard deviation between donors was above 5%. A statistical classification framework was built to diagnose cytomegalovirus status from the catalog of TCR beta chain sequences. A later analysis assigned V and J genes by comparing TCR nucleotide sequences with IMGT/GENE-DB human TR gene sequences. In a later analysis, CDR3 sequences and most-parsimonious VDJ recombination scenarios were assigned using the TCRdist pipeline. In a later analysis, each TCR beta chain was defined by its CDR3 amino acid sequence together with its V-gene family, and reads without a unique V-gene family were excluded. As a way to deal with suspected cross-contamination and a sequencing artifact, a later analysis dropped 450 to 600 nucleotide sequences that were highly shared and had low generation probability. For each public chain, a later analysis derived a clonal expansion index from normalized ranks of inferred template counts within each repertoire. In a later analysis, generation probabilities were computed with a VDJ recombination model fitted to out-of-frame rearrangements, and the resulting probabilities were checked against IGoR. In a later analysis, hypergeometric tests were used to score TCR-TCR, TCR-HLA and TCR-CMV co-occurrence, with a repertoire-size bias correction applied to TCR pairs. In a later analysis, false discovery rates were estimated by permuting HLA or CMV assignments 20 times. In a later analysis, co-occurring TCRs were grouped using DBSCAN, and TCRdist sequence similarity was added for clustering within HLA-allele-positive subsets. Repertoires with fewer than 30,000 or more than 120,000 public chains, plus five repertoires with anomalous nucleotide sharing, were excluded from co-occurrence clustering. What TCRdb holds here is the immuneACCESS table cut down to in-frame rearrangements. Part of the clones is not present; checked against another copy, under half of the missing clones reflect an unresolved V gene, and the others are unexplained. V, J and clone size derive from that table, while D and trimming were established from the DNA sequence. Across this sample there are about 120,000 clones, with around two thirds seen only once. The ten largest clonotypes hold about 2% of the sample.

The sample comprised PBMCs. The clonotype originates from a human donor in good health. The sequence links TRBV4-2 to TRBJ1-4; 11 central nucleotides agree with TRBD1. The sequenced DNA: TGTGCCAGCAGCCCGGACAGGGGGCTGAGTGAAAAACTGTTTTTT. Its translation reads: CASSPDRGLSEKLFF.